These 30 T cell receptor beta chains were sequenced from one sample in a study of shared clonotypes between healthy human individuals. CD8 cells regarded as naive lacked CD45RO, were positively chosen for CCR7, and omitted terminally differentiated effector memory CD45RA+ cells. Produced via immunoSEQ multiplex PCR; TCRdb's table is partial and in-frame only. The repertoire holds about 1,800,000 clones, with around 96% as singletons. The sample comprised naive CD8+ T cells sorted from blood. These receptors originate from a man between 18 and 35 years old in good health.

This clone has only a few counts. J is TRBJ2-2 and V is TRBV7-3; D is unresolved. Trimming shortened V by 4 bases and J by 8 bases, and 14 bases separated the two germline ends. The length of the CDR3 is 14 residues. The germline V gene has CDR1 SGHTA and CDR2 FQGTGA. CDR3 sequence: CASSSSLLAGELFF. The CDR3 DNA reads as TGTGCCAGCAGCTCCTCGCTACTCGCGGGGGAGCTGTTTTTT.

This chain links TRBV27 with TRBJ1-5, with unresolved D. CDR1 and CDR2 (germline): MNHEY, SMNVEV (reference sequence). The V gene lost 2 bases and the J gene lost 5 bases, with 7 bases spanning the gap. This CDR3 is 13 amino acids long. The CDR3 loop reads CASSLIWDQPQHF. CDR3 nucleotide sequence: TGTGCCAGCAGTTTAATCTGGGATCAGCCCCAGCATTTT.

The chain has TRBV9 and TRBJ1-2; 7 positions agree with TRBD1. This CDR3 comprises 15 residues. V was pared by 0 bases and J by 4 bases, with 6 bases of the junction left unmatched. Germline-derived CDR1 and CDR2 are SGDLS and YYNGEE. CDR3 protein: CASSVAGGGGYGYTF. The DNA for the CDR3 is TGTGCCAGCAGCGTAGCAGGGGGAGGTGGCTATGGCTACACCTTC.

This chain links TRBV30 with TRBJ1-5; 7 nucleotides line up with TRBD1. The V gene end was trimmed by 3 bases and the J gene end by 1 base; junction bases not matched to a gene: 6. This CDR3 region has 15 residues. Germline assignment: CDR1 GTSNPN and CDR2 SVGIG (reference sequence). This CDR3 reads CAWSEGAGSNQPQHF. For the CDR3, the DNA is TGTGCCTGGAGCGAGGGGGCAGGAAGCAATCAGCCCCAGCATTTT.

The CDR3 bases are TGTGCCAGCAGCTTATTGTTGGAGATGAACACTGAAGCTTTCTTT. Encoded protein: CASSLLLEMNTEAFF. The chain is built from TRBV13 and TRBJ1-1, with no clear D. The germline CDR1 and CDR2 sequences are PRHDT and FYEKMQ (reference sequence). CDR3 size: 15 residues. Trimming removed 2 bases at V and 0 bases at J, with 10 bases between.

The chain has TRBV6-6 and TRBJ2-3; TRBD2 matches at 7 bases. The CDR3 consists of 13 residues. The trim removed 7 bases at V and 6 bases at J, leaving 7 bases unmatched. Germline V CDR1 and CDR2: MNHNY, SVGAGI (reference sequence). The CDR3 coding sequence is TGTGCCAGCACTACTATCGGGGGGGATACGCAGTATTTT. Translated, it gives CASTTIGGDTQYF.

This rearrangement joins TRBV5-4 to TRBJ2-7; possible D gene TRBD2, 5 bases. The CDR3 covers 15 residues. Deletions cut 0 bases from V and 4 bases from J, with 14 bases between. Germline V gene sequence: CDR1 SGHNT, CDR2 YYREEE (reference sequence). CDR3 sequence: CASSLVEGVAYEQYF. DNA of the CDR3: TGTGCCAGCAGCTTGGTCGAGGGAGTGGCTTACGAGCAGTACTTC.

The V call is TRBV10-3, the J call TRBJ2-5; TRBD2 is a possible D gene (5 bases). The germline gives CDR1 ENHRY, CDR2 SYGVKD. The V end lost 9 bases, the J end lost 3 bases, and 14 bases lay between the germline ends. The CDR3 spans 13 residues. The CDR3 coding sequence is TGTGCCATGTCTCCGGGAAAAAAAGAGACCCAGTACTTC. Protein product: CAMSPGKKETQYF.

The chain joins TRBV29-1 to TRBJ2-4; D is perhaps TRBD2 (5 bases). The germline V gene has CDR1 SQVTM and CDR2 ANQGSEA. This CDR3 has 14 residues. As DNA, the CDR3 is TGCAGGGAAGCGGACGCCGCGGGCAAAAACATTCAGTACTTC. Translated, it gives CREADAAGKNIQYF.

The CDR3 loop reads CSVEDRDRDYGYTF. CDR3 DNA sequence: TGCAGCGTTGAAGACCGGGACAGGGACTATGGCTACACCTTC. The genes are TRBV29-1 and TRBJ1-2, with TRBD1 matching over 9 bases. With V trimmed by 0 bases and J by 3 bases, 2 bases remained unmatched. The germline CDR1 and CDR2 sequences are SQVTM and ANQGSEA. The CDR3 length is 14 residues.

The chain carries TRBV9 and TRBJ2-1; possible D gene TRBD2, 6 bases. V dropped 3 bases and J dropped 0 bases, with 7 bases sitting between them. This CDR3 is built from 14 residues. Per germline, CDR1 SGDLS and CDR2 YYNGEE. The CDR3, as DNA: TGTGCCAGCAGCGGCGGGGCCTCCTACAATGAGCAGTTCTTC. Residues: CASSGGASYNEQFF.

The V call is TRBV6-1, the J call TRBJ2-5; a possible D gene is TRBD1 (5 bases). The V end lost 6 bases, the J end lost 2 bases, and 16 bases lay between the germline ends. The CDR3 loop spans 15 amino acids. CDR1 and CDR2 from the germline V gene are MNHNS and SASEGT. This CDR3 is CASRTVRGRQETQYF. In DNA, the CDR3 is TGTGCCAGCAGGACAGTTCGAGGAAGGCAAGAGACCCAGTACTTC.

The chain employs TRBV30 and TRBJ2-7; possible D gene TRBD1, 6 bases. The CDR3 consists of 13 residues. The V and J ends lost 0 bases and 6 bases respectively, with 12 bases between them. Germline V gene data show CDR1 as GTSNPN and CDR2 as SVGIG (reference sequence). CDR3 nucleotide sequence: TGTGCCTGGAGTGTGTCAGGGGCCTCCGAGCAGTACTTC. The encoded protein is CAWSVSGASEQYF. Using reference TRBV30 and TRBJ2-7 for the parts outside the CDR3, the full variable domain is SQTIHQWPATLVQPVGSPLSLECTVEGTSNPNLYWYRQAAGRGLQLLFYSVGIGQISSEVPQNLSASRPQDRQFILSSKKLLLSDSGFYLCAWSVSGASEQYFGPGTRLTVT.

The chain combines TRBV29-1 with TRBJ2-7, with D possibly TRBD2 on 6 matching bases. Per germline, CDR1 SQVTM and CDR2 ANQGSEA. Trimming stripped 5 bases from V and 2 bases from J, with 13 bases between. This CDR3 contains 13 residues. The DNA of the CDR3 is TGCAGCGTTAGCGGAGGGAGAACCTACGAGCAGTACTTC. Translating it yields CSVSGGRTYEQYF.

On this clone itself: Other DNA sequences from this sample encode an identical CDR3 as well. CDR3 in amino acids: CASSLTASYEQYF. In DNA form, the CDR3 reads TGTGCCAGTAGCCTGACGGCCTCCTACGAGCAGTACTTC. The genes are TRBV19 and TRBJ2-7; D not resolved. The CDR3 runs to 13 residues. From germline, CDR1 is LNHDA and CDR2 SQIVND (reference sequence). V gave up 6 bases and J gave up 0 bases, with 9 bases separating them.

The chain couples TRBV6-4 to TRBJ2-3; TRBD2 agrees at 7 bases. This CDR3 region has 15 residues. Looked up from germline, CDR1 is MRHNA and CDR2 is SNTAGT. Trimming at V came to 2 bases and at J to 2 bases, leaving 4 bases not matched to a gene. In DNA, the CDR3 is TGTGCCAGCAGTGACCGGGGGGATTCCACAGATACGCAGTATTTT. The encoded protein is CASSDRGDSTDTQYF.

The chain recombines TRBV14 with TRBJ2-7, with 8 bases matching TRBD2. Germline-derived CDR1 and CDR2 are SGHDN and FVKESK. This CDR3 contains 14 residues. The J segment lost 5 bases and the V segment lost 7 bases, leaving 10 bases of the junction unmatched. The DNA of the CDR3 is TGTGCCAGCAATCTTGCGGGAGGATGGGACGAGCAGTACTTC. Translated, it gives CASNLAGGWDEQYF. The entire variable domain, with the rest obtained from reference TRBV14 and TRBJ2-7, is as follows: EAGVTQFPSHSVIEKGQTVTLRCDPISGHDNLYWYRRVMGKEIKFLLHFVKESKQDESGMPNNRFLAERTGGTYSTLKVQPAELEDSGVYFCASNLAGGWDEQYFGPGTRLTVT.

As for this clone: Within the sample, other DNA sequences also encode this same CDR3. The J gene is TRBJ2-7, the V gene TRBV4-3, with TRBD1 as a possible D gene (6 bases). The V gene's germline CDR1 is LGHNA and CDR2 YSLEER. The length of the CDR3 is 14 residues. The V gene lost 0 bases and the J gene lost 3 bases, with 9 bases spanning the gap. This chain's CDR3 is CASSQDRGGYEQYF. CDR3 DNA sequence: TGCGCCAGCAGCCAAGACAGGGGCGGCTACGAGCAGTACTTC.

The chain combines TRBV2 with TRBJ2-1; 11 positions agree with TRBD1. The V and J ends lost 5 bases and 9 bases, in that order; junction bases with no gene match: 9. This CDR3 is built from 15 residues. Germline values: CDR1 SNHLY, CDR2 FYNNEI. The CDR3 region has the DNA TGTGCCAGCAGTACCGGGACAGGGGGAATTAGTGAGCAGTTCTTC. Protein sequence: CASSTGTGGISEQFF.

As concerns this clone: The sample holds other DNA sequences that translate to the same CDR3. CDR3 protein: CASSLGAGVSYEQYF. The CDR3 nucleotides read TGTGCCAGCAGTTTAGGAGCGGGAGTCTCCTACGAGCAGTACTTC. V is TRBV27 and J is TRBJ2-7, with 8 bases fitting TRBD2. CDR3 length: 15 amino acids. The V gene's germline CDR1 is MNHEY and CDR2 SMNVEV (reference sequence). The trim removed 2 bases at V and 0 bases at J, leaving 3 bases unmatched.

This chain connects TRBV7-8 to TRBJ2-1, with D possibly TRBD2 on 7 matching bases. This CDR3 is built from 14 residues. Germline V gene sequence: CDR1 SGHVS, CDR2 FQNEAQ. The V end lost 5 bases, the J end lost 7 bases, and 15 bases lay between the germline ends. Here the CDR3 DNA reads TGTGCCAGCAGCCTCGAGGGGGGGGTGAATGAGCAGTTCTTC. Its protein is CASSLEGGVNEQFF.

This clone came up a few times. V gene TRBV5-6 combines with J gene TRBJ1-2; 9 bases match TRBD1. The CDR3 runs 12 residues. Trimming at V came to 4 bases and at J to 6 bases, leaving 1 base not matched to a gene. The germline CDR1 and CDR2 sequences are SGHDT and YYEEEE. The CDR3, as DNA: TGTGCCAGCAGCCGACAGGGGGATGGCTACACCTTC. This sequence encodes CASSRQGDGYTF.

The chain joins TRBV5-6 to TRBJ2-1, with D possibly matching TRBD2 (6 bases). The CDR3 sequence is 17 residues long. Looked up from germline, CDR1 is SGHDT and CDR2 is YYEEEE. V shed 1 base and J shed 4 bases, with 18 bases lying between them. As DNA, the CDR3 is TGTGCCAGCAGCTTGCTTGCGGGACTTCTCATTTACAATGAGCAGTTCTTC. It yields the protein CASSLLAGLLIYNEQFF.

The CDR3 spells CASSVRSPYTGELFF. The CDR3 coding sequence is TGTGCCAGCAGTGTACGTTCGCCATACACCGGGGAGCTGTTTTTT. V and J are TRBV27 and TRBJ2-2; D is unresolved. The germline CDR1 and CDR2 sequences are MNHEY and SMNVEV (reference sequence). Trimming pared 5 bases from V and 3 bases from J, leaving 13 bases between. This CDR3 has 15 amino acids.

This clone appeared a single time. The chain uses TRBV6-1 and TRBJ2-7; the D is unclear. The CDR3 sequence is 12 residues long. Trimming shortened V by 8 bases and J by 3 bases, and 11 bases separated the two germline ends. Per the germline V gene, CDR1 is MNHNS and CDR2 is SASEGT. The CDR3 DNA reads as TGTGCCAGCGCCGGTGGAGTCTACGAGCAGTACTTC. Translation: CASAGGVYEQYF.

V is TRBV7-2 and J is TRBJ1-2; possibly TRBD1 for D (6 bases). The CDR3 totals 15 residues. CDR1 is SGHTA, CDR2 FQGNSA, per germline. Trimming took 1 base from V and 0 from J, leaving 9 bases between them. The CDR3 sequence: CASSLGTETNYGYTF. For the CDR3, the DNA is TGTGCCAGCAGCTTAGGGACAGAAACTAACTATGGCTACACCTTC.

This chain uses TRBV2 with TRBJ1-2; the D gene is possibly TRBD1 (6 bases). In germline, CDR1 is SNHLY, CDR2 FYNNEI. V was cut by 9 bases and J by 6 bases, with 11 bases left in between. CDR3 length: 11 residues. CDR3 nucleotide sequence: TGTGCCAGAAGGGGGGCTGATGGCTACACCTTC. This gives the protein CARRGADGYTF.

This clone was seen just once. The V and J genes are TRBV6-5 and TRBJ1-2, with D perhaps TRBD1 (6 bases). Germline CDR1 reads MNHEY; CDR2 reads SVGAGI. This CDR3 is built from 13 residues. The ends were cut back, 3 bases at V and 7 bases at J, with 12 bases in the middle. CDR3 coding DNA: TGTGCCAGCAGTTATTCGGGGGCGTCTGGCTACACCTTC. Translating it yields CASSYSGASGYTF.

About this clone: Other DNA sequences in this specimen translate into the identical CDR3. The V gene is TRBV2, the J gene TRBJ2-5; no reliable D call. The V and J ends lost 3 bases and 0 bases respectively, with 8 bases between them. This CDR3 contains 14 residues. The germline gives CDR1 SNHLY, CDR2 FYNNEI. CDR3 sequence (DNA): TGTGCCAGCAGTGAGTTGGGGTACCAAGAGACCCAGTACTTC. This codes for CASSELGYQETQYF. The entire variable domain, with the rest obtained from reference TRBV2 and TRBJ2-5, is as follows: EPEVTQTPSHQVTQMGQEVILRCVPISNHLYFYWYRQILGQKVEFLVSFYNNEISEKSEIFDDQFSVERPDGSNFTLKIRSTKLEDSAMYFCASSELGYQETQYFGPGTRLLVL.

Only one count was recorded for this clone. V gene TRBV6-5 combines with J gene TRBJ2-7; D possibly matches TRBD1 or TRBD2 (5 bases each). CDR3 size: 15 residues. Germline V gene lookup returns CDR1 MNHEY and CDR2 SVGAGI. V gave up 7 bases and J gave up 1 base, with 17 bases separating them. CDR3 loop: CASTQGRPGSYEQYF. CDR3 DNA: TGTGCCAGCACCCAGGGACGGCCAGGGTCCTACGAGCAGTACTTC.